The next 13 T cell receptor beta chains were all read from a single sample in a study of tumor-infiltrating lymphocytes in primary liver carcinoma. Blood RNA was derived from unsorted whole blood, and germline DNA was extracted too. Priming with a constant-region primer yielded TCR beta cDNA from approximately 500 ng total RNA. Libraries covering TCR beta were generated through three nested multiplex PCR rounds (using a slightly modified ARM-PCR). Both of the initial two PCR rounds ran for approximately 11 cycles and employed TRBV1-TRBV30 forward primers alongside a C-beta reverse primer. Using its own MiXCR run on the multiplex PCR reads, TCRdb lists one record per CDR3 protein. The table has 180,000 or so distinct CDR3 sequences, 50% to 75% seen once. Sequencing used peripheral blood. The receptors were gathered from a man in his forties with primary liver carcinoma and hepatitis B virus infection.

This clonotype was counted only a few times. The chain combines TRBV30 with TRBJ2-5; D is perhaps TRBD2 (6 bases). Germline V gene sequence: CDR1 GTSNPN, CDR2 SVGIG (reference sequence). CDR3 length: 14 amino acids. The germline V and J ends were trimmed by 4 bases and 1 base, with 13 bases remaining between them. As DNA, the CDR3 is TGTGCCTGGACCACGGACTACACCCAAGAGACCCAGTACTTC. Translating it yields CAWTTDYTQETQYF.

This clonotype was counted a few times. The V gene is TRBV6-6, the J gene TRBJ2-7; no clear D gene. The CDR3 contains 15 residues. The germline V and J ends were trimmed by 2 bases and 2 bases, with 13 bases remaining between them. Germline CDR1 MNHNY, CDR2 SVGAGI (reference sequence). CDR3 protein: CASSYLRVDPYEQYF. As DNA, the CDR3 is TGTGCCAGCAGTTACCTTCGGGTGGACCCCTACGAGCAGTACTTC.

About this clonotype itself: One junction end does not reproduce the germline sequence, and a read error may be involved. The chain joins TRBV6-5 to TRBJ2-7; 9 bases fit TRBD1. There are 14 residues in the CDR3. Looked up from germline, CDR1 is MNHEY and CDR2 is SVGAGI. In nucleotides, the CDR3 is TGTGCCAGCAGTCCCGGGACAGGGAGGAACGAGCTGTATTTC. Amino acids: CASSPGTGRNELYF.

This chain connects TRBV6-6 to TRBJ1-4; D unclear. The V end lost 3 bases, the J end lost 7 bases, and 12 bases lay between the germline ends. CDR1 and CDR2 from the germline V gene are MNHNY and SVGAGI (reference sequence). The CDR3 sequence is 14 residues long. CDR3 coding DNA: TGTGCCAGCAGTTATCAGATCCCGGGTGAAAAACTGTTTTTT. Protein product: CASSYQIPGEKLFF.

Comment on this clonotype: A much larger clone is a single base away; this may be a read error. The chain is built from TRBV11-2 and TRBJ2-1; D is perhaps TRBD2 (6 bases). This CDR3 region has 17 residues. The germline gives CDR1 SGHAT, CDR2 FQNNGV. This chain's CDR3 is CASSLDGAGGPYNERFF. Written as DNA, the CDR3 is TGTGCCAGCAGCTTAGATGGAGCGGGTGGGCCTTACAATGAGCGGTTCTTC.

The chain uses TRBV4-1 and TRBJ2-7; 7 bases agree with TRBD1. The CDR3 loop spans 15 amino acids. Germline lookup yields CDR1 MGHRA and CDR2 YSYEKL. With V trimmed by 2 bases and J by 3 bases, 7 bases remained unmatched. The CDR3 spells CASSQPQGKDYEQYF. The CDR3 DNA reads TGCGCCAGCAGCCAACCACAGGGGAAGGACTACGAGCAGTACTTC.

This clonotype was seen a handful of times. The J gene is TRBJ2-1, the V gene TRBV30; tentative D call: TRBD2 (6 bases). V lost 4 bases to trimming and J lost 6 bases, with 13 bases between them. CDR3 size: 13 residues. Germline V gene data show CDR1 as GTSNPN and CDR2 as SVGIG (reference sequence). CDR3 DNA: TGTGCCTGGATTGTGGGGGGTATCAATGAGCAGTTCTTC. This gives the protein CAWIVGGINEQFF.

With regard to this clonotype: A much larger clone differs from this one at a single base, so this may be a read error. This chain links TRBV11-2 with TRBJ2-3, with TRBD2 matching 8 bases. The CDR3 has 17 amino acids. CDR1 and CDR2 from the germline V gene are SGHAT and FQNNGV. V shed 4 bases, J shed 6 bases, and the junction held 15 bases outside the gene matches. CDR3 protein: CASSWGLVGVERDTQYF. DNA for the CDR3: TGTGCCAGCAGCTGGGGACTAGTGGGAGTAGAGCGGGATACGCAGTATTTT.

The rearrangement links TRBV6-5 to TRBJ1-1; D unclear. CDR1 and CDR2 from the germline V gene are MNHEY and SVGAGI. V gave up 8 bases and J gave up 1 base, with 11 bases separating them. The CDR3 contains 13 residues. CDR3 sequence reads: CASLTGWNTEAFF. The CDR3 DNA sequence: TGTGCCAGCCTGACGGGATGGAACACTGAAGCTTTCTTT.

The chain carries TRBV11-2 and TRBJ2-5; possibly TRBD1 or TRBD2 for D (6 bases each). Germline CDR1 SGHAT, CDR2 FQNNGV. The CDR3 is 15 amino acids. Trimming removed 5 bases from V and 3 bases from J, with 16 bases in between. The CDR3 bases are TGTGCCAGCAGCCAATGGGGGGCTAGAAAAGAGACCCAGTACTTC. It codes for CASSQWGARKETQYF.

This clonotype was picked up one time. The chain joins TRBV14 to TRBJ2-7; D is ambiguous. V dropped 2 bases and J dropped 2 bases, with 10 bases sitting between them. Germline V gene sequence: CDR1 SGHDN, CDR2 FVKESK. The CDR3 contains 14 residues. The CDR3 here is CASSQKGLTYEQYF. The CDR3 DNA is TGTGCCAGCAGCCAAAAAGGGTTAACCTACGAGCAGTACTTC.

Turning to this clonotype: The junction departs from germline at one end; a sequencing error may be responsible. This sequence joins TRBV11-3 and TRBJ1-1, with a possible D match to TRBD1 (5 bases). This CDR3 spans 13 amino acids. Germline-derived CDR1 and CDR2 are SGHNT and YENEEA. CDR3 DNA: TGTGCCAGCAGTTTCCAGGGCGGCACTGAAGCTCTCTTT. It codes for CASSFQGGTEALF.

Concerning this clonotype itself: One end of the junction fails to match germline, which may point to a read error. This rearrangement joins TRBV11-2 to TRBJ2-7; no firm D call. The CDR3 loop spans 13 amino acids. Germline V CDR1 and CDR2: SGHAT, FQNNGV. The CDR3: CASSFRVTYEQYF. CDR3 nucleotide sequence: TGTGCCAGTAGCTTCCGGGTTACCTACGAGCAGTACTTC.